Listed here are 27 T cell receptor beta chains from one sample, sequenced in a study of blood T cell repertoires in COVID-19 (dated by TCRdb to the early 2020s). Libraries came from the immunoSEQ multiplex PCR assay. TCRdb obtained this table from immuneACCESS and retained in-frame rearrangements with V and J assigned. These tables miss some clones; where compared with another copy, unresolved V genes account for less than half of the shortfall, and the remainder is unexplained. Across this sample there are around 92,000 clones, with 75% to 85% seen only once. Under 35% of the sample is in the top ten clones. Specimen: peripheral blood. The receptor set was obtained from a woman older than 75 with acute or convalescent COVID-19.

This clone was seen more than once but under ten times. This rearrangement joins TRBV6-6 to TRBJ1-2; maybe TRBD1 (6 bases). The CDR3 sequence is 15 residues long. Germline lookup yields CDR1 MNHNY and CDR2 SVGAGI (reference sequence). V was trimmed by 5 bases and J by 4 bases, leaving 17 bases between them. Here the CDR3 reads CASSPPPGQSYGYTF. In DNA form, the CDR3 reads TGTGCCAGCAGTCCACCCCCGGGACAAAGCTATGGCTACACCTTC.

This clone was seen a single time. The gene calls are TRBV2 and TRBJ2-5, with D possibly TRBD2 on 6 matching bases. CDR1 and CDR2 from the germline V gene are SNHLY and FYNNEI. The CDR3 loop spans 14 amino acids. Deletions cut 9 bases from V and 1 base from J, with 15 bases between. DNA for the CDR3: TGTGCCAGTCAGGTGACTAGTACCCAAGAGACCCAGTACTTC. Encoded protein: CASQVTSTQETQYF.

V is TRBV6-5 and J is TRBJ1-6; 7 bases are a match to TRBD1. Germline values: CDR1 MNHEY, CDR2 SVGAGI. With V trimmed by 2 bases and J by 10 bases, 5 bases remained unmatched. The CDR3 covers 14 residues. The CDR3 loop is CASSYRTGGSPLHF. The CDR3 region has the DNA TGTGCCAGCAGTTACCGGACAGGAGGATCACCCCTCCACTTT.

V gene TRBV11-1 combines with J gene TRBJ2-5; perhaps TRBD1 as D (6 bases). V shed 6 bases and J shed 3 bases, with 11 bases lying between them. CDR1 is SGHAT, CDR2 FQDESV, per germline (reference sequence). The CDR3 runs to 13 residues. CDR3 nucleotides: TGTGCCAGCAGTCTAGGGGGAAAAGAGACCCAGTACTTC. Translating it yields CASSLGGKETQYF.

The chain joins TRBV5-1 to TRBJ1-1, with D perhaps matching TRBD1 (5 bases). CDR1 SGHRS and CDR2 YFSETQ come from the germline V gene. Trimming shortened V by 6 bases and J by 1 base, and 16 bases separated the two germline ends. This CDR3 region has 15 residues. Here the CDR3 DNA reads TGCGCCAGCACCCTCCTTGGGGCAGGGAACACTGAAGCTTTCTTT. Protein: CASTLLGAGNTEAFF.

V and J are TRBV27 and TRBJ2-3; the match to TRBD1 covers 7 bases. CDR3 size: 15 residues. Germline CDR1 is MNHEY and CDR2 is SMNVEV (reference sequence). Trimming at V came to 5 bases and at J to 2 bases, leaving 7 bases not matched to a gene. The CDR3 spells CASSPWDRSTDTQYF. In DNA form, the CDR3 reads TGTGCCAGCAGTCCCTGGGACAGATCCACAGATACGCAGTATTTT.

This clone was recorded once. The V gene is TRBV5-4, the J gene TRBJ2-1, with D perhaps TRBD2 (6 bases). There are 15 residues in the CDR3. The germline V gene has CDR1 SGHNT and CDR2 YYREEE (reference sequence). The V end was cut by 2 bases, the J end by 6 bases, with 15 bases between. This CDR3 is CASSLGTPPPNEQFF. The CDR3 DNA follows: TGTGCCAGCAGCTTAGGGACTCCTCCCCCCAATGAGCAGTTCTTC.

The rearrangement joins TRBV6-5 to TRBJ1-5; TRBD1 aligns across 7 bases. V trimming: 2 bases; J trimming: 7 bases; junction bases outside the gene matches: 5. The CDR3 runs to 14 residues. Germline V gene sequence: CDR1 MNHEY, CDR2 SVGAGI. Written as DNA, the CDR3 is TGTGCCAGCAGTTACGAGGCAGGGGGACAGCCCCAGCATTTT. Its protein is CASSYEAGGQPQHF.

In this sample, this clone turned up a few times. This sequence joins TRBV28 and TRBJ1-5; possible D gene TRBD1, 5 bases. Germline V CDR1 and CDR2: MDHEN, SYDVKM. The CDR3 sequence is 15 residues long. Trimming removed 3 bases from V and 2 bases from J, with 11 bases in between. In nucleotides, the CDR3 is TGTGCCAGCAGTTTTACAGGTGTCGGCAATCAGCCCCAGCATTTT. Its translation: CASSFTGVGNQPQHF. Supplemented by reference TRBV28 and TRBJ1-5, the full variable domain reads DVKVTQSSRYLVKRTGEKVFLECVQDMDHENMFWYRQDPGLGLRLIYFSYDVKMKEKGDIPEGYSVSREKKERFSLILESASTNQTSMYLCASSFTGVGNQPQHFGDGTRLSIL.

The chain combines TRBV7-2 with TRBJ1-4, with D tentatively TRBD1 (5 bases). V lost 5 bases and J 5 bases, leaving 15 bases between the germline ends. Germline assignment: CDR1 SGHTA and CDR2 FQGNSA. The CDR3 runs 15 residues. The CDR3 region has the DNA TGTGCCAGCAGCGTACAGAGACAGCTAAATGAAAAACTGTTTTTT. Protein: CASSVQRQLNEKLFF.

The J gene is TRBJ2-5, the V gene TRBV2; D call uncertain. The CDR3 length is 12 residues. The V gene lost 5 bases and the J gene lost 4 bases, with 8 bases spanning the gap. Germline V lookup: CDR1 SNHLY, CDR2 FYNNEI. The CDR3 is CASSYRLETQYF. CDR3 DNA sequence: TGTGCCAGCAGTTACAGATTAGAGACCCAGTACTTC.

This chain connects TRBV7-9 to TRBJ2-5, with 8 bases matching TRBD2. This CDR3 region has 14 residues. Germline V gives CDR1 SEHNR, CDR2 FQNEAQ (reference sequence). V shed 3 bases, J shed 4 bases, and the junction held 4 bases outside the gene matches. The CDR3 here is CASSFFLAGETQYF. The CDR3 DNA reads TGTGCCAGCAGCTTTTTCCTAGCGGGAGAGACCCAGTACTTC.

The V call is TRBV7-2, the J call TRBJ1-5; D might be TRBD1 (6 bases). Germline values: CDR1 SGHTA, CDR2 FQGNSA. V lost 5 bases, J lost 2 bases, and 13 bases lay in between. This CDR3 region has 15 residues. This chain's CDR3 is CASSIGQFGNQPQHF. The CDR3 region has the DNA TGTGCCAGCAGCATAGGACAGTTTGGCAATCAGCCCCAGCATTTT.

This chain connects TRBV27 to TRBJ1-6; D is perhaps TRBD1 (5 bases). The germline V gene has CDR1 MNHEY and CDR2 SMNVEV (reference sequence). The V gene lost 0 bases and the J gene lost 7 bases, with 10 bases spanning the gap. CDR3 length: 15 residues. The CDR3 DNA reads TGTGCCAGCAGTTTATCGTACCAGGGAAATTCACCCCTCCACTTT. It translates to CASSLSYQGNSPLHF.

This chain uses TRBV2 with TRBJ2-1; 10 bases map to TRBD2. From germline, CDR1 is SNHLY and CDR2 FYNNEI. V shed 0 bases and J 10 bases; nucleotides not matched to a gene: 9. The CDR3 has 16 amino acids. CDR3 in DNA: TGTGCCAGCAGTGAAGCGCGGGCTAGCGGGAGTGGAGAGCAGTTCTTC. This encodes CASSEARASGSGEQFF.

The chain has TRBV11-3 and TRBJ1-2; 10 bases match TRBD1. The ends lost 5 bases at V and 5 bases at J; junction bases unmatched: 5. The germline V gene has CDR1 SGHNT and CDR2 YENEEA. CDR3 length: 14 amino acids. The CDR3, as DNA: TGTGCCAGCAGCAGGGGACAGGGGAGGTATGGCTACACCTTC. This encodes CASSRGQGRYGYTF.

This chain connects TRBV28 to TRBJ1-6; D is uncertain. The CDR3 covers 13 residues. The germline V gene has CDR1 MDHEN and CDR2 SYDVKM. The CDR3 region has the DNA TGTGCTGGCCGGTATAGCGGTAATTCACCCCTCCACTTT. Protein sequence: CAGRYSGNSPLHF.

The chain is built from TRBV27 and TRBJ2-1, with 12 bases fitting TRBD2. The germline V gene encodes CDR1 MNHEY and CDR2 SMNVEV (reference sequence). The CDR3 totals 15 residues. The V gene end was trimmed by 5 bases and the J gene end by 7 bases; junction bases not matched to a gene: 6. CDR3: CASSRRTSGMNEQFF. DNA for the CDR3: TGTGCCAGCAGTCGACGGACTAGCGGGATGAATGAGCAGTTCTTC.

The rearrangement joins TRBV2 to TRBJ1-2; 7 bases fit TRBD1. This CDR3 is built from 13 residues. Germline CDR1 and CDR2: SNHLY and FYNNEI. J was trimmed by 7 bases and V by 7 bases; bases with no gene match: 9. The CDR3 region is CASMKGTELGYTF. In nucleotides, the CDR3 is TGTGCCAGCATGAAGGGGACAGAACTTGGCTACACCTTC.

This clone came up once. The rearrangement joins TRBV7-8 to TRBJ1-4; unclear D gene. The V end lost 4 bases, the J end lost 3 bases, and 15 bases lay between the germline ends. Germline loops: CDR1 SGHVS, CDR2 FQNEAQ. The CDR3 sequence is 16 residues long. The CDR3 DNA reads as TGTGCCAGCAGCTCCCCCATGAGTGTGTCTAATGAAAAACTGTTTTTT. Translated: CASSSPMSVSNEKLFF.

The V and J genes are TRBV5-5 and TRBJ2-7; the D gene is possibly TRBD2 (5 bases). CDR1 SGHKS and CDR2 YYEKEE come from the germline V gene (reference sequence). The CDR3 covers 14 residues. Trimming took 3 bases from V and 5 from J, leaving 15 bases between them. The CDR3 spells CASSSSPRVHEQYF. DNA for the CDR3: TGTGCCAGCAGCTCTAGCCCTCGTGTCCACGAGCAGTACTTC.

The genes are TRBV18 and TRBJ2-5, with 9 bases aligning to TRBD2. V lost 3 bases, J lost 3 bases, and 2 bases stayed unmatched. CDR3 length: 14 residues. Per germline, CDR1 KGHSH and CDR2 LQKENI. The CDR3 spells CASSPASGKETQYF. CDR3 DNA sequence: TGTGCCAGCTCACCTGCTAGCGGGAAAGAGACCCAGTACTTC.

The chain joins TRBV24-1 to TRBJ2-1; maybe TRBD2 (6 bases). V lost 9 bases to trimming and J lost 2 bases, with 13 bases between them. CDR1 and CDR2 from the germline V gene are KGHDR and SFDVKD. This CDR3 has 14 amino acids. The CDR3 DNA reads TGTGCCACCTCCCCGGGACTCGCCTACAATGAGCAGTTCTTC. Protein sequence: CATSPGLAYNEQFF.

This chain joins TRBV12-5 and TRBJ2-7; no definite D call. V lost 6 bases and J lost 3, with 6 bases in between. CDR3 length: 11 amino acids. Germline V gene sequence: CDR1 LGHNT, CDR2 FRNRAP. CDR3: CASGSHYEQYF. CDR3 DNA sequence: TGTGCTAGTGGGTCCCACTACGAGCAGTACTTC.

V usage is TRBV10-3 and J usage is TRBJ2-6, with D unresolved. Trimming shortened V by 3 bases and J by 0 bases, and 6 bases separated the two germline ends. From germline, CDR1 is ENHRY and CDR2 SYGVKD. This CDR3 is 15 amino acids long. CDR3 in DNA: TGTGCCATCAGTGAAAGTAGCTCTGGGGCCAACGTCCTGACTTTC. This translates into CAISESSSGANVLTF.

This clone has just a few counts. The chain employs TRBV3-1 (or the pseudogene TRBV3-2) and TRBJ2-7, with 9 nucleotides matching TRBD2. Germline V CDR1 and CDR2: LGHDT, YNNKEL (reference sequence). With 8 bases clipped from V and 0 bases from J, the junction kept 8 bases outside the gene matches. There are 15 residues in the CDR3. DNA of the CDR3: TGTGCCAGCGCCCGGGGAGCGGGAGGCTCCTACGAGCAGTACTTC. It encodes CASARGAGGSYEQYF.

The V call is TRBV3-1 (or the pseudogene TRBV3-2), the J call TRBJ2-2, with TRBD1 matching 10 bases. The germline gives CDR1 LGHDT, CDR2 YNNKEL (reference sequence). V was clipped by 4 bases and J by 7 bases; unmatched bases: 12. The length of the CDR3 is 17 residues. The CDR3 sequence: CASSPINRDRGNGELFF. Written as DNA, the CDR3 is TGTGCCAGCAGCCCCATTAACCGGGACAGGGGAAACGGGGAGCTGTTTTTT.